This TCR beta chain is from a study of regulatory T cells in long-lasting Graves disease. Arm-PCR with iRepertoire HTBI primers amplified the CDR3 regions for these TCR beta libraries. From the multiplex PCR reads, TCRdb called clonotypes with MiXCR, one entry per CDR3 protein. The sample lists about 540,000 distinct CDR3 sequences; about 13% were seen once. Only a few counts were recorded for this clonotype. Time point of the sample: newly diagnosed GD, antithyroid drugs for less than 3 months. PBMCs provided the RNA from which the TCR library was made. This sample was also put to use in a study of T cells in Graves' hyperthyroidism and ophthalmopathy. That source adds: HTBI primers were used for first-round RT-PCR of the TCR CDR3. Separating ophthalmopathy from stable hyperthyroidism was achieved by a 13 V-J model.

Material: peripheral blood mononuclear cells (PBMCs), obtained at new diagnosis, from a patient treated with antithyroid drugs. The TCR comes from a man younger than 45 with Graves disease.

CDR3 protein: CASRKLAGTDTQYF. The CDR3 DNA is TGCGCCAGCAGGAAACTAGCGGGCACAGATACGCAGTATTTT. The chain carries TRBV10-2 and TRBJ2-3; 8 nucleotides agree with TRBD2. Germline V gene lookup returns CDR1 WSHSY and CDR2 SAAADI. The CDR3 is 14 amino acids. Trimming removed 6 bases from V and 1 base from J; junction bases left unmatched: 3.